These 10 T cell receptor beta chains were all obtained from the same sample, sequenced in a study of cytomegalovirus exposure and HLA in healthy donors. The PCR contained 60 Vbeta and 13 Jbeta primers. Profiled with immunoSEQ multiplex PCR; TCRdb holds only in-frame clones, not every one. The sample shows around 200,000 clones, around 83% of them seen only once. The sequencing sample was made of PBMCs. These receptors all come from a woman aged 50 to 65 in good health and CMV-seropositive.

The chain links TRBV28 to TRBJ2-2, with D unclear. V was clipped by 7 bases and J by 1 base, with 7 bases between them. CDR1 is MDHEN, CDR2 SYDVKM, per germline. CDR3 length: 13 amino acids. This CDR3 is CASNSQNTGELFF. Written as DNA, the CDR3 is TGTGCCAGCAATTCACAGAACACCGGGGAGCTGTTTTTT.

The chain has TRBV9 and TRBJ2-1; D possibly corresponds to TRBD2 (7 bases). V was cut by 0 bases and J by 4 bases, with 11 bases left in between. Looked up from germline, CDR1 is SGDLS and CDR2 is YYNGEE. There are 15 residues in the CDR3. CDR3 protein: CASSVGGGVYNEQFF. Written as DNA, the CDR3 is TGTGCCAGCAGCGTAGGAGGGGGGGTTTACAATGAGCAGTTCTTC.

This clone was seen just once. The J gene is TRBJ2-2, the V gene TRBV28; D unclear. Germline CDR1 is MDHEN and CDR2 is SYDVKM. The V end was cut by 6 bases, the J end by 5 bases, with 16 bases between. The CDR3 spans 15 residues. The CDR3 bases are TGTGCCAGCAGCATCGGCGGATCTGGAACCGGGGAGCTGTTTTTT. This encodes CASSIGGSGTGELFF.

The CDR3: CASSLEGGSGYTF. The CDR3 nucleotides read TGTGCCAGCAGCTTAGAGGGGGGGTCGGGCTACACCTTC. The J gene is TRBJ1-2, the V gene TRBV7-2, with D possibly TRBD1 on 6 matching bases. This CDR3 comprises 13 residues. CDR1 SGHTA and CDR2 FQGNSA come from the germline V gene. V was trimmed by 1 base and J by 8 bases, leaving 11 bases between them.

The chain has TRBV29-1 and TRBJ1-2; D remains unclear. The CDR3 is made up of 13 amino acids. Germline V gene lookup returns CDR1 SQVTM and CDR2 ANQGSEA. V shed 4 bases and J shed 0 bases, with 9 bases lying between them. CDR3: CSVALGANYGYTF. The CDR3 DNA follows: TGCAGCGTTGCGTTGGGCGCTAACTATGGCTACACCTTC.

The chain carries TRBV7-8 and TRBJ2-2; a weak D match, TRBD1 (5 bases). This CDR3 is 16 amino acids long. V dropped 1 base and J dropped 3 bases, with 12 bases sitting between them. Germline CDR1 reads SGHVS; CDR2 reads FQNEAQ. The chain's CDR3 is CASSLGWGSDTGELFF. DNA for the CDR3: TGTGCCAGCAGCTTAGGTTGGGGCAGCGACACCGGGGAGCTGTTTTTT.

The chain carries TRBV6-6 and TRBJ1-2; tentatively, D is TRBD1 (6 bases). Germline V lookup: CDR1 MNHNY, CDR2 SVGAGI (reference sequence). The CDR3 is 14 amino acids. The V end was cut by 5 bases, the J end by 7 bases, with 17 bases between. The CDR3 DNA is TGTGCCAGCAGTACAACCGACAGGTTTAGTGGCTACACCTTC. Protein product: CASSTTDRFSGYTF.

This sequence joins TRBV5-1 and TRBJ2-5, with 7 bases matching TRBD2. There are 14 residues in the CDR3. The V segment lost 4 bases and the J segment 0 bases; nucleotides outside the gene matches: 3. Looked up from germline, CDR1 is SGHRS and CDR2 is YFSETQ. CDR3 region: CASSGGGNQETQYF. The CDR3 coding sequence is TGCGCCAGCAGCGGGGGAGGGAACCAAGAGACCCAGTACTTC. Complete variable domain (other parts from reference TRBV5-1 and TRBJ2-5): KAGVTQTPRYLIKTRGQQVTLSCSPISGHRSVSWYQQTPGQGLQFLFEYFSETQRNKGNFPGRFSGRQFSNSRSEMNVSTLELGDSALYLCASSGGGNQETQYFGPGTRLLVL.

The J gene is TRBJ2-7, the V gene TRBV9; 10 nucleotides line up with TRBD1. With 3 bases clipped from V and 2 bases from J, the junction kept 8 bases outside the gene matches. The CDR3 totals 16 residues. Germline V gene lookup returns CDR1 SGDLS and CDR2 YYNGEE. Here the CDR3 DNA reads TGTGCCAGCAGCGGTTCGGGACAGGGGTCCCCCTACGAGCAGTACTTC. Its translation is CASSGSGQGSPYEQYF. Filled out from reference TRBV9 and TRBJ2-7, the complete variable domain reads DSGVTQTPKHLITATGQRVTLRCSPRSGDLSVYWYQQSLDQGLQFLIQYYNGEERAKGNILERFSAQQFPDLHSELNLSSLELGDSALYFCASSGSGQGSPYEQYFGPGTRLTVT.

This clone was seen a single time. The chain carries TRBV7-2 and TRBJ2-4, with D unclear. The CDR3 runs to 15 residues. V shed 5 bases and J shed 3 bases, with 14 bases lying between them. Germline loops: CDR1 SGHTA, CDR2 FQGNSA. The CDR3: CASSRLLTNKNIQYF. The CDR3 DNA follows: TGTGCCAGCAGCCGACTCCTTACTAACAAAAACATTCAGTACTTC.